This entry is about one T cell receptor beta chain. V lost 4 bases and J 3 bases, leaving 14 bases between the germline ends. CDR3 length: 15 amino acids. 13 Jbeta primers and 60 Vbeta primers were used for the PCR. Clones were read by immunoSEQ multiplex PCR, and TCRdb kept only the in-frame ones, dropping some. Of approximately 140,000 clones in the sample, around 81% were seen once. The sample is drawn from a study of cytomegalovirus exposure and HLA in healthy donors. The source is a male donor in good health and CMV-seronegative. Sequenced input: PBMCs. The chain employs TRBV5-3 and TRBJ1-5; D possibly corresponds to TRBD1 (6 bases). TRBV5-3 is labeled an ORF, and its function is uncertain. Written as DNA, the CDR3 is TGTGCCAGAAGCGTAGTGGACAGAAACAATCAGCCCCAGCATTTT. Encoded protein: CARSVVDRNNQPQHF.